Listed here are 18 T cell receptor beta chains from one sample, sequenced in a study of blood T cell repertoires in COVID-19. Method: immunoSEQ multiplex PCR; TCRdb's copy keeps in-frame clones and lacks some. The sample holds more than 250,000 clones; roughly 90% are singletons and the top ten take around 18%. What was sequenced was PBMCs or T cells enriched from blood (not recorded which). The source of these receptors is a woman aged 25 to 45 who had recovered from COVID-19.

In this sample, this clone turned up once. The chain recombines TRBV18 with TRBJ2-1; 11 bases line up with TRBD2. V gave up 4 bases and J gave up 8 bases; unmatched junction bases: 7. Germline CDR1 reads KGHSH; CDR2 reads LQKENI. The CDR3 totals 15 residues. DNA for the CDR3: TGTGCCAGCTCACGGACTAGCGGGTTGGGAGATGAGCAGTTCTTC. Its translation: CASSRTSGLGDEQFF.

V is TRBV7-3 and J is TRBJ1-1, with a tentative D call TRBD1 (5 bases). Germline assignment: CDR1 SGHTA and CDR2 FQGTGA. This CDR3 region has 18 residues. V lost 5 bases, J lost 0 bases, and 22 bases lay in between. CDR3 residues: CASSPPPNRSVVNTEAFF. For the CDR3, the DNA is TGTGCCAGCAGCCCCCCACCGAACAGGTCCGTTGTGAACACTGAAGCTTTCTTT.

The rearrangement uses TRBV6-5 and TRBJ2-7; 9 bases map to TRBD2. V trimming: 4 bases; J trimming: 4 bases; junction bases outside the gene matches: 5. The length of the CDR3 is 14 residues. The germline V gene has CDR1 MNHEY and CDR2 SVGAGI. The CDR3 region has the DNA TGTGCCAGCAGTTTAAGCCTAGCGGGATACGAGCAGTACTTC. Amino acids: CASSLSLAGYEQYF.

V and J are TRBV6-5 and TRBJ2-3; D possibly corresponds to TRBD2 (5 bases). Trimming shortened V by 10 bases and J by 1 base, and 12 bases separated the two germline ends. Per the germline V gene, CDR1 is MNHEY and CDR2 is SVGAGI. There are 13 residues in the CDR3. The CDR3 coding sequence is TGTGCCACATTCGGGGTAGGCACAGATACGCAGTATTTT. As protein: CATFGVGTDTQYF.

The rearrangement links TRBV3-1 (or the pseudogene TRBV3-2) to TRBJ1-2; no reliable D call. CDR1 and CDR2 from the germline V gene are LGHDT and YNNKEL (reference sequence). The CDR3 loop spans 12 amino acids. The V end lost 1 base, the J end lost 8 bases, and 8 bases lay between the germline ends. The CDR3 DNA reads as TGTGCCAGCAGCCAAGGTTACTCCGGCTACACCTTC. It codes for CASSQGYSGYTF.

The chain carries TRBV5-1 and TRBJ1-2; 7 bases fit TRBD1. V was pared by 5 bases and J by 4 bases, with 11 bases of the junction left unmatched. Germline V gives CDR1 SGHRS, CDR2 YFSETQ. The CDR3 sequence is 15 residues long. CDR3 loop: CASRPGTANIYGYTF. The CDR3 bases are TGCGCCAGCAGGCCCGGGACAGCAAACATCTATGGCTACACCTTC.

As DNA, the CDR3 is TGTGCCAGCAGCGTAGGTCTCCTGAGCTCCTACAATGAGCAGTTCTTC. As protein: CASSVGLLSSYNEQFF. The chain is built from TRBV9 and TRBJ2-1; D unresolved. From germline, CDR1 is SGDLS and CDR2 YYNGEE. The CDR3 totals 16 residues. Trimming pared 0 bases from V and 0 bases from J, leaving 10 bases between. Full variable domain (remainder filled in from reference TRBV9 and TRBJ2-1): DSGVTQTPKHLITATGQRVTLRCSPRSGDLSVYWYQQSLDQGLQFLIQYYNGEERAKGNILERFSAQQFPDLHSELNLSSLELGDSALYFCASSVGLLSSYNEQFFGPGTRLTVL.

The J gene is TRBJ1-5, the V gene TRBV29-1; a possible D gene is TRBD1 (6 bases). Germline V CDR1 and CDR2: SQVTM, ANQGSEA. Trimming removed 4 bases from V and 15 bases from J, with 16 bases in between. The CDR3 consists of 11 residues. The CDR3 reads CSVATGGALHF. CDR3 DNA sequence: TGCAGCGTTGCAACGGGGGGGGCCCTGCATTTT.

The V and J genes are TRBV27 and TRBJ1-1; 9 nucleotides agree with TRBD1. V dropped 6 bases and J dropped 7; count of bases not matched to a gene: 12. The CDR3 sequence is 15 residues long. Germline assignment: CDR1 MNHEY and CDR2 SMNVEV (reference sequence). The CDR3 region has the DNA TGTGCCAGCAGGGCAGGGGACAGGGATGTCGGTGAAGCTTTCTTT. It encodes CASRAGDRDVGEAFF.

DNA of the CDR3: TGCGCCAGCAGCCAGGGACTAGCGGTTAGCACAGATACGCAGTATTTT. Translated, it gives CASSQGLAVSTDTQYF. V usage is TRBV5-1 and J usage is TRBJ2-3, with 11 nucleotides matching TRBD2. This CDR3 spans 16 amino acids. With 4 bases clipped from V and 0 bases from J, the junction kept 4 bases outside the gene matches. Germline V CDR1 and CDR2: SGHRS, YFSETQ.

The CDR3: CASSFTSTNEKLFF. The CDR3, as DNA: TGTGCCAGCAGCTTTACCAGTACTAATGAAAAACTGTTTTTT. This sequence joins TRBV7-9 and TRBJ1-4; D call uncertain. The CDR3 length is 14 residues. V gave up 3 bases and J gave up 2 bases, with 7 bases separating them. CDR1 is SEHNR and CDR2 is FQNEAQ in the germline V gene (reference sequence).

The V and J genes are TRBV7-8 and TRBJ2-1; 14 bases fit TRBD2. There are 16 residues in the CDR3. Trimming removed 5 bases from V and 12 bases from J; junction bases left unmatched: 12. CDR1 and CDR2 from the germline V gene are SGHVS and FQNEAQ. Here the CDR3 DNA reads TGTGCCAGCAGCCCCGGACTAGCGGGAGGAGTAAGAGTGCAGTTCTTC. This gives the protein CASSPGLAGGVRVQFF.

The chain carries TRBV7-2 and TRBJ1-6, with TRBD1 identical over 10 bases. V was clipped by 5 bases and J by 7 bases; unmatched bases: 5. The CDR3 runs 15 residues. Germline V gene sequence: CDR1 SGHTA, CDR2 FQGNSA. The CDR3 protein is CASSTGTGENSPLHF. The CDR3 DNA reads as TGTGCCAGCAGCACCGGGACAGGGGAAAATTCACCCCTCCACTTT. The variable domain in full, with the rest retrieved from reference TRBV7-2 and TRBJ1-6, is GAGVSQSPSNKVTEKGKDVELRCDPISGHTALYWYRQSLGQGLEFLIYFQGNSAPDKSGLPSDRFSAERTGGSVSTLTIQRTQQEDSAVYLCASSTGTGENSPLHFGNGTRLTVT.

This clone was recorded only once. The chain joins TRBV12-3 or TRBV12-4 to TRBJ1-1, with TRBD1 matching 7 bases. The length of the CDR3 is 13 residues. Trimming cost V 5 bases and J 4 bases; bases outside gene matches: 4. CDR3 protein: CASSRQGGTEAFF. The CDR3 DNA is TGTGCCAGCAGTAGACAGGGAGGCACTGAAGCTTTCTTT.

J is TRBJ2-3 and V is TRBV11-3; D possibly corresponds to TRBD2 (5 bases). V shed 0 bases and J shed 2 bases, with 21 bases lying between them. CDR1 and CDR2 (germline): SGHNT, YENEEA. This CDR3 has 19 residues. In nucleotides, the CDR3 is TGTGCCAGCAGCTTAGATCGGTTGTTGACGGGGATGCACACAGATACGCAGTATTTT. Translated, it gives CASSLDRLLTGMHTDTQYF.

The chain couples TRBV9 to TRBJ2-1; weak D call: TRBD2 (6 bases). The CDR3 has 15 residues. The germline V and J ends were trimmed by 3 bases and 7 bases, with 17 bases remaining between them. Germline CDR1 and CDR2: SGDLS and YYNGEE. CDR3 nucleotides: TGTGCCAGCAGCGAGGAGGGACTCGGTGGGAATGAGCAGTTCTTC. This encodes CASSEEGLGGNEQFF.

The chain couples TRBV6-2 or TRBV6-3 to TRBJ2-1; D remains unclear. From germline, CDR1 is MNHEY and CDR2 SVGEGT. V dropped 0 bases and J dropped 3 bases, with 6 bases sitting between them. The CDR3 has 14 amino acids. CDR3 residues: CASSYSNSYNEQFF. The CDR3 nucleotides read TGTGCCAGCAGTTACTCGAACAGCTACAATGAGCAGTTCTTC.

The count of this clone is one. CDR3 residues: CASSSSGTKTDTQYF. CDR3 in DNA: TGTGCCAGCAGCTCTTCCGGGACTAAGACAGATACGCAGTATTTT. The chain joins TRBV11-2 to TRBJ2-3, with 7 positions matching TRBD2. Germline lookup yields CDR1 SGHAT and CDR2 FQNNGV. There are 15 residues in the CDR3. V was pared by 4 bases and J by 3 bases, with 7 bases of the junction left unmatched.